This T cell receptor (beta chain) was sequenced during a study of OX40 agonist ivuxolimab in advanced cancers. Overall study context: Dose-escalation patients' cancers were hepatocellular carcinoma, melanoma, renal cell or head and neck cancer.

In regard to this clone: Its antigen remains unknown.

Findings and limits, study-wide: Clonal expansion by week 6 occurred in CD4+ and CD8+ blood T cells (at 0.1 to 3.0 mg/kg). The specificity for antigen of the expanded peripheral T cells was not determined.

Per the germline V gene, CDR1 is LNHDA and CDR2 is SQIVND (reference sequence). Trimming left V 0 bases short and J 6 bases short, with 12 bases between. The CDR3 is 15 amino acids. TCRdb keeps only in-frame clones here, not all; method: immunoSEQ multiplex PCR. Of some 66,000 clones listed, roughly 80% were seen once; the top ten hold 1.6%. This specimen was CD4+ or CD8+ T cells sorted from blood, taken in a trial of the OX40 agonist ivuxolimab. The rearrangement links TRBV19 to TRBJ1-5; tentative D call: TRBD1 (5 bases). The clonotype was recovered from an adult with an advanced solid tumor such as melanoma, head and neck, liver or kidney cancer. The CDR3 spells CASSIEGRGAQPQHF. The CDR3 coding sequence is TGTGCCAGTAGTATAGAGGGAAGGGGAGCTCAGCCCCAGCATTTT.